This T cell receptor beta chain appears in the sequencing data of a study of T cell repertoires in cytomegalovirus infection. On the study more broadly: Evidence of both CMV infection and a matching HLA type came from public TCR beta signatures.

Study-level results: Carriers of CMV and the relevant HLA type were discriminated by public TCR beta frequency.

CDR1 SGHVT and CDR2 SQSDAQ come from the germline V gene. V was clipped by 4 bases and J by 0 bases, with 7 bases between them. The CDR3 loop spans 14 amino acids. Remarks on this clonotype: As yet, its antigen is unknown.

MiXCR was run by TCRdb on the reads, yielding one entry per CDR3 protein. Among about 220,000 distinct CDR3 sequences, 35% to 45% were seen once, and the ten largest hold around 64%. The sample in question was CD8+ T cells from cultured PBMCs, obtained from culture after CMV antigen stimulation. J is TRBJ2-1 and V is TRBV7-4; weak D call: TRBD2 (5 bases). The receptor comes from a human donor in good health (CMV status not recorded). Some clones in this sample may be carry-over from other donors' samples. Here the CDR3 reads CASSSEGSYNEQFF. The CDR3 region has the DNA TGTGCCAGCAGCTCAGAGGGCTCCTACAATGAGCAGTTCTTC.